Following are 31 T cell receptor beta chains from one sample sequenced in a study of T cell changes during pregnancy in multiple sclerosis. Data came from immunoSEQ multiplex PCR; TCRdb stores just in-frame clones and leaves some out. The repertoire consists of 60,000 to 65,000 clones, with 90% occurring once and the leading ten covering 2% to 2.5%. The starting material was peripheral blood, obtained in the second trimester of pregnancy. Every receptor here comes from a female donor in good health, enrolled as a control in a pregnancy study.

The gene calls are TRBV7-9 and TRBJ2-7; TRBD2 matches 7 bases. Losses at the gene ends were 1 base for V and 2 bases for J; bases not matched to a gene: 5. This CDR3 is 15 amino acids long. The V gene's germline CDR1 is SEHNR and CDR2 FQNEAQ (reference sequence). The chain's CDR3 is CASSLVSGRAYEQYF. CDR3 nucleotides: TGTGCCAGCAGCTTAGTTAGCGGGCGAGCCTACGAGCAGTACTTC.

The rearrangement links TRBV27 to TRBJ2-5; tentative D call: TRBD1 (7 bases). V lost 3 bases and J lost 5, with 13 bases in between. This CDR3 has 14 amino acids. Germline V gives CDR1 MNHEY, CDR2 SMNVEV (reference sequence). Written as DNA, the CDR3 is TGTGCCAGCAGTTTCACTCCAGGGGGGGAGACCCAGTACTTC. Translation gives CASSFTPGGETQYF.

The chain has TRBV21-1 and TRBJ2-7; TRBD2 is the table's D call and was not checked against the DNA. TRBV21-1 is shown as a pseudogene. The CDR3 runs 15 residues. CDR3 residues: CASSGRRGGLNEQYF. For the CDR3, the DNA is TGTGCCAGCTCAGGAAGGCGGGGTGGCCTAAACGAGCAGTACTTC.

The chain joins TRBV6-5 to TRBJ2-7; tentatively, D is TRBD2 (7 bases). The length of the CDR3 is 12 residues. CDR1 is MNHEY, CDR2 SVGAGI, per germline. V was cut by 8 bases and J by 6 bases, with 14 bases left in between. The CDR3 sequence: CASGPGGAEQYF. The CDR3 DNA reads TGTGCCAGCGGGCCTGGGGGGGCCGAGCAGTACTTC.

V usage is TRBV5-6 and J usage is TRBJ2-1, with D possibly being TRBD1 (6 bases). CDR3 length: 14 residues. Germline V gene data show CDR1 as SGHDT and CDR2 as YYEEEE. The V end was cut by 0 bases, the J end by 8 bases, with 12 bases between. As DNA, the CDR3 is TGTGCCAGCAGCTTGGTTGGGACATCGGATGAGCAGTTCTTC. This gives the protein CASSLVGTSDEQFF. Looking up the rest from reference TRBV5-6 and TRBJ2-1 gives the full variable domain: DAGVTQSPTHLIKTRGQQVTLRCSPKSGHDTVSWYQQALGQGPQFIFQYYEEEERQRGNFPDRFSGHQFPNYSSELNVNALLLGDSALYLCASSLVGTSDEQFFGPGTRLTVL.

This rearrangement joins TRBV30 to TRBJ1-1; a possible D gene is TRBD1 (5 bases). The CDR3 is 12 residues long. V was shortened by 0 bases and J by 6 bases, with 8 bases between the two germline ends. Germline assignment: CDR1 GTSNPN and CDR2 SVGIG (reference sequence). For the CDR3, the DNA is TGTGCCTGGAGTGTAACAGGCCCTGAAGCTTTCTTT. This translates into CAWSVTGPEAFF.

The V call is TRBV7-2, the J call TRBJ2-7; weak D call: TRBD2 (6 bases). Germline V gene lookup returns CDR1 SGHTA and CDR2 FQGNSA. Trimming left V 6 bases short and J 6 bases short, with 15 bases between. The length of the CDR3 is 13 residues. This CDR3 is CASSVGGMGEQYF. The CDR3 coding sequence is TGTGCCAGCAGTGTGGGGGGTATGGGCGAGCAGTACTTC.

The V and J genes are TRBV2 and TRBJ1-4, with D hard to call. V was pared by 7 bases and J by 5 bases, with 11 bases between. This CDR3 region has 13 residues. Germline assignment: CDR1 SNHLY and CDR2 FYNNEI. The CDR3, as DNA: TGTGCCAGCACAGGCACGAACAATGAAAAACTGTTTTTT. Its protein product is CASTGTNNEKLFF. The whole variable domain, filled in from reference TRBV2 and TRBJ1-4, reads EPEVTQTPSHQVTQMGQEVILRCVPISNHLYFYWYRQILGQKVEFLVSFYNNEISEKSEIFDDQFSVERPDGSNFTLKIRSTKLEDSAMYFCASTGTNNEKLFFGSGTQLSVL.

The chain combines TRBV5-1 with TRBJ1-2, with a possible D match to TRBD1 (5 bases). V gave up 3 bases and J gave up 8 bases, with 17 bases separating them. CDR3 length equals 14 residues. Germline assignment: CDR1 SGHRS and CDR2 YFSETQ. The CDR3 sequence is CASSSDRTVGGYTF. The CDR3 coding sequence is TGCGCCAGCAGCTCTGACAGAACCGTTGGGGGCTACACCTTC.

In this sample, this clone turned up once. This rearrangement joins TRBV7-9 to TRBJ2-3; 7 bases agree with TRBD1. The germline V gene encodes CDR1 SEHNR and CDR2 FQNEAQ (reference sequence). The V and J ends lost 2 bases and 1 base, in that order; junction bases with no gene match: 15. The CDR3 has 19 residues. CDR3 sequence: CASSLPPMAGGSGTDTQYF. The CDR3 DNA sequence: TGTGCCAGCAGCTTACCGCCAATGGCAGGGGGATCCGGCACAGATACGCAGTATTTT.

The table lists this clone with a count of one. This sequence joins TRBV5-6 and TRBJ2-3; D is unresolved. In germline, CDR1 is SGHDT, CDR2 YYEEEE. The V end was cut by 0 bases, the J end by 3 bases, with 8 bases between. This CDR3 region has 14 residues. The CDR3 nucleotides read TGTGCCAGCAGCTTGGCGAGTGATACAGATACGCAGTATTTT. Encoded protein: CASSLASDTDTQYF.

This chain joins TRBV5-5 and TRBJ1-5, with 8 bases identical to TRBD1. The CDR3 has 15 amino acids. Germline V gives CDR1 SGHKS, CDR2 YYEKEE (reference sequence). Unmatched junction bases numbered 5, after V lost 4 bases and J lost 2 bases. DNA for the CDR3: TGTGCCAGCAGCGCGACAGGGGCTGGCAATCAGCCCCAGCATTTT. It translates to CASSATGAGNQPQHF.

This sequence joins TRBV5-4 and TRBJ2-5, with TRBD2 as a possible D gene (7 bases). CDR3 length: 13 residues. CDR1 SGHNT and CDR2 YYREEE come from the germline V gene (reference sequence). The V gene lost 4 bases and the J gene lost 5 bases, with 12 bases spanning the gap. The CDR3 is CASSPRGGETQYF. The CDR3 DNA sequence: TGTGCCAGCAGCCCTAGGGGGGGTGAGACCCAGTACTTC.

This rearrangement joins TRBV6-1 to TRBJ2-2, with 7 bases aligning to TRBD2. Germline V gives CDR1 MNHNS, CDR2 SASEGT. Trimming at V came to 1 base and at J to 4 bases, leaving 0 bases not matched to a gene. CDR3 size: 14 residues. The CDR3: CASSEGTSTGELFF. The CDR3 nucleotides are TGTGCCAGCAGTGAAGGGACTAGCACCGGGGAGCTGTTTTTT.

The chain has TRBV5-6 and TRBJ2-2; D perhaps matches TRBD2 (5 bases). Germline V gene lookup returns CDR1 SGHDT and CDR2 YYEEEE. This CDR3 has 13 amino acids. Trimming left V 1 base short and J 6 bases short, with 7 bases between. CDR3 sequence: CASSLPGAGELFF. The CDR3 nucleotides are TGTGCCAGCAGCTTGCCCGGGGCCGGGGAGCTGTTTTTT.

J is TRBJ2-4 and V is TRBV29-1, with 7 bases that match TRBD1. CDR3 length: 13 amino acids. Germline CDR1 and CDR2: SQVTM and ANQGSEA. After removal of 7 bases from V and 10 bases from J, the junction contained 13 bases not matched to a gene. CDR3 residues: CSAMTGFPYIQYF. The CDR3 DNA is TGCAGCGCTATGACAGGGTTCCCTTATATTCAGTACTTC. Full variable domain (missing parts from reference TRBV29-1 and TRBJ2-4): SAVISQKPSRDICQRGTSLTIQCQVDSQVTMMFWYRQQPGQSLTLIATANQGSEATYESGFVIDKFPISRPNLTFSTLTVSNMSPEDSSIYLCSAMTGFPYIQYFGAGTRLSVL.

The J gene is TRBJ1-5, the V gene TRBV28; perhaps TRBD1 as D (6 bases). Germline CDR1 is MDHEN and CDR2 is SYDVKM. The V end lost 6 bases, the J end lost 5 bases, and 14 bases lay between the germline ends. CDR3 size: 14 residues. The CDR3 DNA follows: TGTGCCAGCAGACCCGGGACACCAGATCAGCCCCAGCATTTT. The encoded protein is CASRPGTPDQPQHF.

The V and J genes are TRBV6-1 and TRBJ2-7; no reliable D call. The CDR3 totals 14 residues. V was trimmed by 10 bases and J by 3 bases, leaving 19 bases between them. Per the germline V gene, CDR1 is MNHNS and CDR2 is SASEGT. For the CDR3, the DNA is TGTGCCACCCTCTTCACAGAGTTTAACTACGAGCAGTACTTC. Amino acids: CATLFTEFNYEQYF.

The chain is built from TRBV6-5 and TRBJ1-4; 8 bases map to TRBD1. V lost 2 bases, J lost 10 bases, and 9 bases stayed unmatched. The CDR3 runs to 15 residues. Germline V lookup: CDR1 MNHEY, CDR2 SVGAGI. The CDR3 bases are TGTGCCAGCAGTTACCTGGACAGGGACGGCCGAAAACTGTTTTTT. Residues: CASSYLDRDGRKLFF.

The chain has TRBV6-5 and TRBJ2-7, with D possibly matching TRBD1 (5 bases). Germline loops: CDR1 MNHEY, CDR2 SVGAGI. Trimming took 5 bases from V and 5 from J, leaving 13 bases between them. The CDR3 loop spans 13 amino acids. The CDR3 protein is CASSTRLGDEQYF. The DNA of the CDR3 is TGTGCCAGCAGTACCCGCCTAGGGGACGAGCAGTACTTC.

A single count supports this clone. The chain carries TRBV28 and TRBJ1-4, with TRBD1 as a possible D gene (6 bases). Trimming took off 6 bases at V and 4 bases at J, with 15 bases between the two ends. The CDR3 contains 15 residues. Germline CDR1 and CDR2: MDHEN and SYDVKM. CDR3 in DNA: TGTGCCAGCAGCTCTGACGGGGGGCTTAATGAAAAACTGTTTTTT. This translates into CASSSDGGLNEKLFF.

The rearrangement links TRBV5-5 to TRBJ2-2; D is undetermined. Trimming took 2 bases from V and 5 from J, leaving 13 bases between them. CDR3 size: 15 residues. The germline CDR1 and CDR2 sequences are SGHKS and YYEKEE (reference sequence). The CDR3 nucleotides read TGTGCCAGCAGCTTTGGTTTGGCTTCGACCGGGGAGCTGTTTTTT. Protein product: CASSFGLASTGELFF.

This sequence joins TRBV5-6 and TRBJ2-1; 9 bases are a match to TRBD2. This CDR3 contains 18 residues. Per germline, CDR1 SGHDT and CDR2 YYEEEE. V was pared by 4 bases and J by 9 bases, with 20 bases of the junction left unmatched. The CDR3 spells CASSPSLTSGGFFGEQFF. Written as DNA, the CDR3 is TGTGCCAGCAGCCCGAGTCTGACTAGCGGAGGATTCTTTGGTGAGCAGTTCTTC.

The V call is TRBV19, the J call TRBJ2-7; the match to TRBD1 covers 8 bases. V dropped 5 bases and J dropped 1; count of bases not matched to a gene: 13. The CDR3 loop spans 17 amino acids. Germline CDR1 reads LNHDA; CDR2 reads SQIVND (reference sequence). The CDR3 reads CASSVGRGLIRSYEQYF. For the CDR3, the DNA is TGTGCCAGTAGTGTTGGCAGGGGGCTTATTCGGTCCTACGAGCAGTACTTC. The complete variable domain, with remaining parts taken from reference TRBV19 and TRBJ2-7, reads DGGITQSPKYLFRKEGQNVTLSCEQNLNHDAMYWYRQDPGQGLRLIYYSQIVNDFQKGDIAEGYSVSREKKESFPLTVTSAQKNPTAFYLCASSVGRGLIRSYEQYFGPGTRLTVT.

The chain recombines TRBV2 with TRBJ2-2, with 8 bases that match TRBD1. The CDR3 spans 14 residues. J lost 6 bases, V lost 2 bases, and 2 bases had no gene match. CDR1 SNHLY and CDR2 FYNNEI come from the germline V gene. The CDR3 loop is CASSEQGAAGELFF. The DNA for the CDR3 is TGTGCCAGCAGTGAACAGGGGGCGGCCGGGGAGCTGTTTTTT.

This clone was seen a handful of times. This sequence joins TRBV19 and TRBJ2-7; TRBD1 matches at 7 bases. CDR1 and CDR2 from the germline V gene are LNHDA and SQIVND (reference sequence). The CDR3 is 13 residues long. V lost 7 bases, J lost 5 bases, and 8 bases stayed unmatched. This CDR3 reads CASTPGQGDEQYF. CDR3 nucleotides: TGTGCCAGTACCCCCGGGCAGGGGGACGAGCAGTACTTC.

V usage is TRBV7-8 and J usage is TRBJ2-3; TRBD2 matches at 7 bases. The CDR3 loop spans 16 amino acids. The germline gives CDR1 SGHVS, CDR2 FQNEAQ. V dropped 2 bases and J dropped 6; count of bases not matched to a gene: 11. The CDR3 reads CASSLTWWEGPDTQYF. The CDR3 DNA follows: TGTGCCAGCAGCTTAACTTGGTGGGAGGGACCGGATACGCAGTATTTT.

The chain recombines TRBV6-5 with TRBJ2-7, with 13 bases fitting TRBD2. CDR1 is MNHEY and CDR2 is SVGAGI in the germline V gene. The V segment lost 4 bases and the J segment 0 bases; nucleotides outside the gene matches: 3. This CDR3 is built from 16 residues. CDR3 in DNA: TGTGCCAGCAGTTCGACTAGCGGGAGGACCTCCTACGAGCAGTACTTC. This gives the protein CASSSTSGRTSYEQYF.

This rearrangement joins TRBV5-1 to TRBJ2-5, with 12 bases lining up with TRBD2. The CDR3 consists of 14 residues. The V gene's germline CDR1 is SGHRS and CDR2 YFSETQ. The ends lost 6 bases at V and 5 bases at J; junction bases unmatched: 5. The CDR3 protein is CASKLAGGQETQYF. CDR3 bases: TGCGCCAGCAAACTAGCGGGAGGCCAGGAGACCCAGTACTTC.

The J gene is TRBJ1-2, the V gene TRBV7-9; D unresolved. V lost 0 bases, J lost 4 bases, and 15 bases lay in between. The CDR3 totals 16 residues. Germline values: CDR1 SEHNR, CDR2 FQNEAQ (reference sequence). CDR3 region: CASSLAATPPTYGYTF. The CDR3 DNA reads TGTGCCAGCAGCTTAGCGGCAACACCACCAACCTATGGCTACACCTTC.

The genes are TRBV5-1 and TRBJ2-1; no firm D call. Trimming took 1 base from V and 6 from J, leaving 8 bases between them. The germline V gene encodes CDR1 SGHRS and CDR2 YFSETQ. This CDR3 comprises 13 residues. CDR3 coding DNA: TGCGCCAGCAGCTTGACTACATTCAATGAGCAGTTCTTC. Translated, it gives CASSLTTFNEQFF.